A single sample is the source of the 28 T cell receptor beta chains below, sequenced in a study of blood T cell repertoires in COVID-19. Generated by immunoSEQ multiplex PCR, the TCRdb table keeps only in-frame clones and is missing some. The sample consists of roughly 150,000 clones, more than 65% of them appearing once. The sequencing input was peripheral blood. These receptors were collected from a man in his 70s with active or convalescent COVID-19.

The chain uses TRBV30 and TRBJ1-4; 9 nucleotides align to TRBD1. Germline CDR1 GTSNPN, CDR2 SVGIG (reference sequence). After removal of 1 base from V and 8 bases from J, the junction contained 8 bases not matched to a gene. The CDR3 extends over 15 amino acids. CDR3 region: CAWSANRGLDEKLFF. As DNA, the CDR3 is TGTGCCTGGAGTGCAAACAGGGGGCTAGACGAAAAACTGTTTTTT.

The CDR3 reads CASSILLRTGNNEKLFF. DNA of the CDR3: TGTGCCAGTAGTATTCTTCTAAGGACAGGGAATAATGAAAAACTGTTTTTT. The genes are TRBV19 and TRBJ1-4; 8 positions match TRBD1. This CDR3 contains 17 residues. Germline CDR1 LNHDA, CDR2 SQIVND (reference sequence). The V segment lost 3 bases and the J segment 4 bases; nucleotides outside the gene matches: 10.

This clone was recorded at least ten times. The V and J genes are TRBV6-2 or TRBV6-3 and TRBJ1-2, with TRBD1 as a possible D gene (6 bases). CDR3 size: 14 residues. V dropped 5 bases and J dropped 6 bases, with 16 bases sitting between them. CDR1 and CDR2 from the germline V gene are MNHEY and SVGEGT. Written as DNA, the CDR3 is TGTGCCAGCAGTACCTGGACAGAACAAGATGGCTACACCTTC. Amino acid sequence: CASSTWTEQDGYTF.

The rearrangement joins TRBV30 to TRBJ1-1; D remains ambiguous. This CDR3 contains 15 residues. V gave up 3 bases and J gave up 0 bases, with 14 bases separating them. CDR1 and CDR2 from the germline V gene are GTSNPN and SVGIG (reference sequence). The CDR3: CAWSSMRYLNTEAFF. The CDR3, as DNA: TGTGCCTGGAGCTCTATGAGGTACTTGAACACTGAAGCTTTCTTT. Looking up the rest from reference TRBV30 and TRBJ1-1 gives the full variable domain: SQTIHQWPATLVQPVGSPLSLECTVEGTSNPNLYWYRQAAGRGLQLLFYSVGIGQISSEVPQNLSASRPQDRQFILSSKKLLLSDSGFYLCAWSSMRYLNTEAFFGQGTRLTVV.

This clone was counted only a few times. The V gene is TRBV5-5, the J gene TRBJ1-1; no clear D gene. Germline assignment: CDR1 SGHKS and CDR2 YYEKEE (reference sequence). V was clipped by 0 bases and J by 0 bases, with 9 bases between them. The CDR3 contains 15 residues. The CDR3 sequence is CASSLVWGVNTEAFF. The CDR3 DNA sequence: TGTGCCAGCAGCTTGGTTTGGGGAGTGAACACTGAAGCTTTCTTT.

The V gene is TRBV2, the J gene TRBJ1-6; TRBD1 agrees at 8 bases. J was trimmed by 4 bases and V by 6 bases; bases with no gene match: 5. The CDR3 length is 15 residues. Germline values: CDR1 SNHLY, CDR2 FYNNEI. Here the CDR3 reads CASRTGTGYNSPLHF. The CDR3 DNA reads TGTGCCAGCAGGACCGGGACAGGTTATAATTCACCCCTCCACTTT.

V usage is TRBV10-3 and J usage is TRBJ1-2; 7 bases agree with TRBD1. V lost 3 bases to trimming and J lost 4 bases; unmatched junction nucleotides: 5. CDR3 length: 14 amino acids. Germline-derived CDR1 and CDR2 are ENHRY and SYGVKD. CDR3 bases: TGTGCCATCAGTGAAGGACAGGACTTCTATGGCTACACCTTC. This translates into CAISEGQDFYGYTF.

The chain employs TRBV27 and TRBJ1-1; a possible D gene is TRBD1 (5 bases). This CDR3 region has 14 residues. Germline loops: CDR1 MNHEY, CDR2 SMNVEV (reference sequence). Trimming removed 5 bases at V and 2 bases at J, with 12 bases between. CDR3 loop: CASSPIRGNTEAFF. The CDR3 DNA reads as TGTGCCAGCAGTCCCATAAGGGGAAACACTGAAGCTTTCTTT.

This chain uses TRBV30 with TRBJ2-1, with 10 bases matching TRBD1. This CDR3 spans 18 amino acids. The J segment lost 2 bases and the V segment lost 1 base, leaving 11 bases of the junction unmatched. Germline V CDR1 and CDR2: GTSNPN, SVGIG (reference sequence). CDR3 protein: CAWSAKPGQGTPYNEQFF. The CDR3 coding sequence is TGTGCCTGGAGTGCAAAGCCGGGACAGGGGACCCCCTACAATGAGCAGTTCTTC.

J is TRBJ1-3 and V is TRBV7-6, with D unresolved. V lost 4 bases and J lost 0, with 13 bases in between. CDR3 length: 16 residues. CDR1 is SGHVS and CDR2 is FNYEAQ in the germline V gene. CDR3 amino acids: CASSSTPPDSGNTIYF. CDR3 in DNA: TGTGCCAGCAGCTCCACCCCGCCAGACTCTGGAAACACCATATATTTT.

This chain links TRBV9 with TRBJ1-5; 7 nucleotides line up with TRBD1. Looked up from germline, CDR1 is SGDLS and CDR2 is YYNGEE. Trimming cost V 4 bases and J 4 bases; bases outside gene matches: 2. This CDR3 is 13 amino acids long. DNA for the CDR3: TGTGCCAGCAGCACACAGGGGAATCAGCCCCAGCATTTT. It yields the protein CASSTQGNQPQHF.

This sequence joins TRBV3-1 (or the pseudogene TRBV3-2) and TRBJ2-1, with 9 bases identical to TRBD2. Germline assignment: CDR1 LGHDT and CDR2 YNNKEL (reference sequence). With V trimmed by 3 bases and J by 8 bases, 14 bases remained unmatched. The CDR3 is made up of 17 amino acids. DNA for the CDR3: TGTGCCAGCAGCCACCAGTGGGTTCGCGGGAGGGCCGATGAGCAGTTCTTC. This translates into CASSHQWVRGRADEQFF.

The CDR3 DNA follows: TGCGCCAGCAGCCGGGACAGGGGCTACGAGCAGTACTTC. Translation gives CASSRDRGYEQYF. The rearrangement uses TRBV10-1 and TRBJ2-7, with 10 bases identical to TRBD1. CDR3 size: 13 residues. CDR1 is WNHNN, CDR2 SYGVQD, per germline (reference sequence). V dropped 6 bases and J dropped 3; count of bases not matched to a gene: 2.

The sample holds many counts of this clone. The chain carries TRBV11-2 and TRBJ1-1; tentatively, D is TRBD1 (6 bases). There are 13 residues in the CDR3. The V end lost 5 bases, the J end lost 11 bases, and 18 bases lay between the germline ends. CDR1 is SGHAT, CDR2 FQNNGV, per germline. The CDR3 loop is CASSPNRAGRAFF. CDR3 in DNA: TGTGCCAGCAGCCCTAACAGGGCTGGGCGCGCTTTCTTT.

This rearrangement joins TRBV6-2 or TRBV6-3 to TRBJ2-1, with a weak D call TRBD2 (6 bases). The CDR3 spans 12 residues. V dropped 1 base and J dropped 9 bases, with 7 bases sitting between them. The V gene's germline CDR1 is MNHEY and CDR2 SVGEGT. The CDR3 sequence is CASSYYSGEQFF. As DNA, the CDR3 is TGTGCCAGCAGTTACTATAGCGGTGAGCAGTTCTTC.

The chain employs TRBV29-1 and TRBJ2-7; 7 bases agree with TRBD1. The V segment lost 6 bases and the J segment 2 bases; nucleotides outside the gene matches: 7. This CDR3 spans 13 amino acids. Germline V gene lookup returns CDR1 SQVTM and CDR2 ANQGSEA. The DNA for the CDR3 is TGCAGCGTCAAAGCCGGGACAGCCTACGAGCAGTACTTC. It specifies CSVKAGTAYEQYF.

The chain has TRBV7-2 and TRBJ2-1; D not certain. V lost 2 bases and J lost 3, with 11 bases in between. The CDR3 contains 15 residues. From germline, CDR1 is SGHTA and CDR2 FQGNSA. CDR3 residues: CASSLRRSYYNEQFF. CDR3 nucleotide sequence: TGTGCCAGCAGCTTAAGGCGTAGCTACTACAATGAGCAGTTCTTC.

The chain uses TRBV6-5 and TRBJ1-5; perhaps TRBD1 as D (5 bases). Germline CDR1 is MNHEY and CDR2 is SVGAGI. The CDR3 is 14 residues long. Trimming cost V 7 bases and J 5 bases, with 15 bases left between them. The CDR3 coding sequence is TGTGCCAGCAATACTATGGGGGGAGATCAGCCCCAGCATTTT. Translation gives CASNTMGGDQPQHF.

The chain combines TRBV9 with TRBJ2-2; TRBD2 matches 7 bases. This CDR3 region has 15 residues. Germline CDR1 reads SGDLS; CDR2 reads YYNGEE. V dropped 2 bases and J dropped 3; count of bases not matched to a gene: 4. For the CDR3, the DNA is TGTGCCAGCAGCGTGAGCGGGACCTACACCGGGGAGCTGTTTTTT. Translation: CASSVSGTYTGELFF.

The J gene is TRBJ1-1, the V gene TRBV30; a possible D gene is TRBD1 (6 bases). The CDR3 loop spans 15 amino acids. V was clipped by 4 bases and J by 0 bases, with 15 bases between them. Germline V gene data show CDR1 as GTSNPN and CDR2 as SVGIG (reference sequence). The CDR3 protein is CAWTLPTGLNTEAFF. For the CDR3, the DNA is TGTGCCTGGACACTCCCTACAGGGTTGAACACTGAAGCTTTCTTT.

This clone was observed a handful of times. This rearrangement joins TRBV4-1 to TRBJ1-1; 12 bases line up with TRBD1. The CDR3 length is 18 residues. The germline V gene has CDR1 MGHRA and CDR2 YSYEKL. J lost 7 bases, V lost 1 base, and 13 bases had no gene match. CDR3 amino acids: CASSQVITGTGGEVEAFF. The CDR3 nucleotides are TGCGCCAGCAGCCAAGTAATCACCGGGACAGGGGGCGAGGTTGAAGCTTTCTTT.

The rearrangement links TRBV15 to TRBJ2-5; 11 bases are shared with TRBD2. Germline-derived CDR1 and CDR2 are LNHNV and YYDKDF (reference sequence). The trim removed 0 bases at V and 5 bases at J, leaving 5 bases unmatched. CDR3 size: 16 residues. The CDR3 region has the DNA TGTGCCACCAGCAGAGAGAGACTAGCGGGACGGGAGACCCAGTACTTC. Protein sequence: CATSRERLAGRETQYF. Variable domain in full (rest from reference TRBV15 and TRBJ2-5): DAMVIQNPRYQVTQFGKPVTLSCSQTLNHNVMYWYQQKSSQAPKLLFHYYDKDFNNEADTPDNFQSRRPNTSFCFLDIRSPGLGDTAMYLCATSRERLAGRETQYFGPGTRLLVL.

The chain joins TRBV28 to TRBJ1-2; the D gene is possibly TRBD1 (5 bases). The CDR3 covers 14 residues. CDR1 is MDHEN and CDR2 is SYDVKM in the germline V gene. The ends were cut back, 3 bases at V and 1 base at J, with 9 bases in the middle. This CDR3 is CASSFYRGNYGYTF. CDR3 DNA sequence: TGTGCCAGCAGTTTTTATAGGGGTAACTATGGCTACACCTTC.

This sequence joins TRBV7-9 and TRBJ2-1; 9 nucleotides agree with TRBD1. From germline, CDR1 is SEHNR and CDR2 FQNEAQ (reference sequence). V lost 8 bases and J lost 7; bases outside the gene matches: 3. The CDR3 has 12 amino acids. CDR3 sequence reads: CASGTGMNEQFF. CDR3 bases: TGTGCCAGCGGGACAGGGATGAATGAGCAGTTCTTC.

The chain couples TRBV12-2 to TRBJ1-2. TRBV12-2 is deemed a pseudogene. CDR3 size: 14 residues. The CDR3 loop reads CASRSQTLDWGYTF. Here the CDR3 DNA reads TGTGCAAGTCGCTCACAAACTTTGGACTGGGGCTACACCTTC.

The CDR3 DNA follows: TGTGCCAGCAGCCCCCAGTCCCAGTATGGCTACACCTTC. Its protein is CASSPQSQYGYTF. This rearrangement joins TRBV11-2 to TRBJ1-2; D call uncertain. CDR1 and CDR2 from the germline V gene are SGHAT and FQNNGV. V was cut by 5 bases and J by 5 bases, with 12 bases left in between. This CDR3 has 13 residues.

This clone was recorded only once. The V and J genes are TRBV11-2 and TRBJ2-4; possible D gene TRBD1, 6 bases. The CDR3 contains 16 residues. Germline V gives CDR1 SGHAT, CDR2 FQNNGV. Deletions cut 3 bases from V and 5 bases from J, with 17 bases between. CDR3 nucleotides: TGTGCCAGCAGCTTCGGACCAGGGGCCTGGGAAAACATTCAGTACTTC. It translates to CASSFGPGAWENIQYF. Together with reference TRBV11-2 and TRBJ2-4, the CDR3 gives the full variable domain: EAGVAQSPRYKIIEKRQSVAFWCNPISGHATLYWYQQILGQGPKLLIQFQNNGVVDDSQLPKDRFSAERLKGVDSTLKIQPAKLEDSAVYLCASSFGPGAWENIQYFGAGTRLSVL.

The rearrangement uses TRBV5-8 and TRBJ1-2; no firm D call. The CDR3 totals 14 residues. CDR1 is SGHTS, CDR2 YDEGEE, per germline. V shed 2 bases and J shed 2 bases, with 10 bases lying between them. The CDR3 reads CASSLVRRNYGYTF. Here the CDR3 DNA reads TGTGCCAGCAGCTTAGTCAGGCGAAACTATGGCTACACCTTC.